The 11 T cell receptor beta chains below all came from one sample that was sequenced in a study of cytomegalovirus exposure and HLA in healthy donors. Use of 60 Vbeta and 13 Jbeta primers characterized the PCR. Measured with immunoSEQ multiplex PCR; TCRdb has only the in-frame clones, and not every one. This table holds around 84,000 clones. The sample was PBMCs. Receptor source: a man aged 30 to 45 in good health and CMV-seronegative.

The chain couples TRBV7-3 to TRBJ1-1, with D maybe TRBD1 (5 bases). Per germline, CDR1 SGHTA and CDR2 FQGTGA. V lost 5 bases and J lost 0, with 10 bases in between. The CDR3 loop spans 14 amino acids. In nucleotides, the CDR3 is TGTGCCAGCAGCCAAGACAGCCTGAACACTGAAGCTTTCTTT. Encoded protein: CASSQDSLNTEAFF.

Details on this clone: Within the sample, other DNA sequences also encode this same CDR3. The chain employs TRBV19 and TRBJ1-5, with D perhaps TRBD1 (6 bases). The CDR3 is 16 amino acids. V dropped 5 bases and J dropped 4 bases, with 18 bases sitting between them. Germline CDR1 LNHDA, CDR2 SQIVND (reference sequence). CDR3 nucleotide sequence: TGTGCCAGTAGTCGCTGGGGGGGCGCGGGTAATCAGCCCCAGCATTTT. Its protein product is CASSRWGGAGNQPQHF.

This chain links TRBV18 with TRBJ1-6, with D uncertain. This CDR3 spans 18 amino acids. Germline V CDR1 and CDR2: KGHSH, LQKENI. The V gene lost 3 bases and the J gene lost 0 bases, with 15 bases spanning the gap. CDR3 DNA: TGTGCCAGCTCACCCACTGCCCCGTACAGCTCCTATAATTCACCCCTCCACTTT. Protein product: CASSPTAPYSSYNSPLHF.

The J gene is TRBJ1-5, the V gene TRBV5-6, with D possibly being TRBD1 (5 bases). CDR3 length equals 13 residues. V was clipped by 4 bases and J by 5 bases, with 10 bases between them. CDR1 and CDR2 (germline): SGHDT, YYEEEE. This chain's CDR3 is CASSLGRDQPQHF. The DNA of the CDR3 is TGTGCCAGCAGCCTGGGGCGGGATCAGCCCCAGCATTTT.

V usage is TRBV6-5 and J usage is TRBJ1-1, with 7 bases that match TRBD1. V dropped 4 bases and J dropped 1; count of bases not matched to a gene: 3. Looked up from germline, CDR1 is MNHEY and CDR2 is SVGAGI. This CDR3 spans 14 amino acids. The CDR3 bases are TGTGCCAGCAGTTTACAGGGGAAGAACACTGAAGCTTTCTTT. Its translation is CASSLQGKNTEAFF.

The chain uses TRBV5-1 and TRBJ2-7; D is undetermined. This CDR3 spans 14 amino acids. V was trimmed by 0 bases and J by 2 bases, leaving 9 bases between them. Germline loops: CDR1 SGHRS, CDR2 YFSETQ. The CDR3 here is CASSLDGTTYEQYF. DNA of the CDR3: TGCGCCAGCAGCTTGGATGGTACTACCTACGAGCAGTACTTC.

The rearrangement uses TRBV11-3 and TRBJ2-5, with TRBD2 as a possible D gene (5 bases). Germline V lookup: CDR1 SGHNT, CDR2 YENEEA. Trimming stripped 0 bases from V and 7 bases from J, with 6 bases between. The length of the CDR3 is 12 residues. The CDR3 DNA follows: TGTGCCAGCAGCTTAGAGGACTGGACCCAGTACTTC. Translating it yields CASSLEDWTQYF.

The genes are TRBV7-9 and TRBJ2-1; 7 positions match TRBD2. The CDR3 length is 17 residues. CDR1 SEHNR and CDR2 FQNEAQ come from the germline V gene (reference sequence). The trim removed 5 bases at V and 9 bases at J, leaving 19 bases unmatched. CDR3 protein: CASSPAAVTSLGSEQFF. In DNA, the CDR3 is TGTGCCAGCAGCCCCGCGGCTGTGACTAGCCTCGGGAGTGAGCAGTTCTTC.

Worth noting for this clone: The germline gene is not matched at one end of the junction; a read error may be the cause. CDR3 bases: TGTGCCAGCCCACCTTTCGACACCTCGAACACCGGGGAGCTGTTTTTT. Translation gives CASPPFDTSNTGELFF. The V call is TRBV18, the J call TRBJ2-2, with D hard to call. This CDR3 comprises 16 residues. CDR1 is KGHSH and CDR2 is LQKENI in the germline V gene.

This chain links TRBV6-5 with TRBJ2-4, with TRBD2 as a possible D gene (5 bases). Trimming pared 8 bases from V and 5 bases from J, leaving 13 bases between. Germline V lookup: CDR1 MNHEY, CDR2 SVGAGI. The CDR3 extends over 13 amino acids. As DNA, the CDR3 is TGTGCCAGCGAGGGCTTGGTGGAAAACATTCAGTACTTC. It is translated as CASEGLVENIQYF.

This sequence joins TRBV27 and TRBJ2-3, with TRBD2 identical over 7 bases. Germline lookup yields CDR1 MNHEY and CDR2 SMNVEV (reference sequence). Losses at the gene ends were 5 bases for V and 0 bases for J; bases not matched to a gene: 8. The CDR3 is 16 residues long. CDR3 sequence reads: CASSGAGLPSTDTQYF. In DNA, the CDR3 is TGTGCCAGCAGTGGAGCGGGACTGCCGAGCACAGATACGCAGTATTTT.